This TCR beta chain is drawn from a study of blood T cell repertoires in COVID-19 (dated by TCRdb to the early 2020s). About the investigation overall: Samples covering the acute and convalescent phases of COVID-19 were provided by collaborators in the United States, Italy and Spain. The prospective study material was composed of cDNA or gDNA derived from T cells, B-cell-depleted T cells, or PBMCs. The repertoires were released in a freely available public database intended as a resource for research on the immune response to SARS-CoV-2. Deeply sampled blood TCRbeta repertoires from subjects exposed to, actively infected with, or recovered from COVID-19 were included in the dataset. Where available, HLA class I and class II types were obtained from metadata supplied by the sample provider rather than from assay-based typing. The samples were drawn from the first 160 participants of the ongoing ImmuneRACE study and from 950 to 1,500 subjects provided by 6 global collaborators. A de-identified subject ID, COVID-19 status, age in years and sex were almost always included in the sample metadata.

Points the paper makes about the study in general: The amount of clinical and demographic metadata varied by source and participant and was provided uncurated.

Collaborating institutions collected whole blood in K2EDTA tubes following their own protocols. For TCRbeta analysis, collaborators shipped samples as frozen whole blood, isolated PBMCs, or DNA extracted from either of those sample types. The CDR3, from cysteine to phenylalanine, totals 12 residues. Here the CDR3 DNA is all that survives: 36 bases in frame from base 1. The junction carries 19 bases between V and J, which are trimmed by 10 bases and 10 bases respectively. Via the germline V gene, CDR1 is MDHEN and CDR2 SYDVKM. The immunoSEQ Assay, a bias-controlled multiplex PCR, was used to amplify TCRbeta CDR3 regions from genomic DNA. The source study handled its data this way. The number of nucleated cells in each sample was estimated from the amplification of reference gene primers within the assay. Sequence reads were collapsed and filtered to measure the absolute abundance of every unique TCRbeta CDR3 rearrangement. For each sample, productive Simpson clonality was calculated as the square root of Simpson's diversity index across productive rearrangements. The table was pulled from immuneACCESS by TCRdb, which kept in-frame rearrangements only. Such tables lose some clones; where checked, under half of the loss comes from unresolved V genes, and the rest has no known cause. V and J calls and clone size are as listed in that table; D and trimming were resolved from the DNA. The sample has more than 200,000 clones on record, about 87% of them singletons. Over 1.5% of the sample is in the top ten clones.

Concerning this clone: Its binding antigen is unknown. Base qualities are not provided; no much larger clone lies one nucleotide away.

Input material: peripheral blood. This TCR was sampled from a man in his 70s with acute or convalescent COVID-19. The rearranged chain carries TRBV28 and TRBJ1-1, with no D gene named confidently. The CDR3 amino acid sequence is: CATYSDFKVAFF. In nucleotide form, the sequence is TGTGCCACCTACTCGGACTTTAAGGTAGCTTTCTTT.